A single T cell receptor beta chain is shown here with its context. Its antigen has not been determined. Base qualities are not recorded, but no much larger clone differs from it by a single base. Libraries were prepared through the immunoSEQ multiplex PCR assay. TCRdb provides this immuneACCESS table in a form limited to in-frame rearrangements. Some clones are lacking; in checked studies, under half of them reflect an unresolved V gene, and why the rest are absent is not known. Here the sample has around 84,000 clones; approximately 97% occur a single time. The biggest ten clones account for 0.18% of the sample. The entry originates in a study of technical replicates of blood from a handful of donors (dated by TCRdb to about 2017). CDR1 and CDR2 (LNHNV, YYDKDF) derive from the germline V gene (reference sequence). Reading from cysteine to phenylalanine, the CDR3 counts 15 amino acids. Solely the CDR3 DNA is kept, with 45 bases framed from the first base. The junction shows trimming of 2 bases on V and 3 bases on J, and the gene matches do not reach 5 bases of it.

Sequencing was carried out using T cells isolated from PBMCs. This TCR was sampled from a human donor in good health. The rearranged segments are TRBV15 and TRBJ2-5; 8 bases in between match TRBD2. The CDR3 corresponds to CATSRNGRGEETQYF. At the DNA level, the sequence is TGTGCCACCAGCAGAAATGGGCGGGGGGAAGAGACCCAGTACTTC.